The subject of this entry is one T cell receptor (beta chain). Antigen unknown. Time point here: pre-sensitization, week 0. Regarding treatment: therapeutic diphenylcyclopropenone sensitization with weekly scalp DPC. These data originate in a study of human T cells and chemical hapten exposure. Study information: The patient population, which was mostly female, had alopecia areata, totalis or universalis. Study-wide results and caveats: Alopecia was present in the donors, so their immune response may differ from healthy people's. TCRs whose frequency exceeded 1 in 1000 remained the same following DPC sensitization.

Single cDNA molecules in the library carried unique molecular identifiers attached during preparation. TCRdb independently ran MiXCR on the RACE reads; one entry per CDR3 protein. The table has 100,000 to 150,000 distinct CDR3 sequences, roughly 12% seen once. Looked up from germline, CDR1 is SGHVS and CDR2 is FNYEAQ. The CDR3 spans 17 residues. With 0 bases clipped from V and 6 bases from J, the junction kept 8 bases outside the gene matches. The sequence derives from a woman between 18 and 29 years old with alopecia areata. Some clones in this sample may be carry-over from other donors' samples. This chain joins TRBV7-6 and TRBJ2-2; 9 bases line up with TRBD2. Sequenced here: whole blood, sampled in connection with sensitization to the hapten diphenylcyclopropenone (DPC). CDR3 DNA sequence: TGTGCCAGCAGCTTAGCGGTGACTAGCGGACTCGCCGGGGAGCTGTTTTTT. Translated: CASSLAVTSGLAGELFF.